This entry concerns a single T cell receptor (beta chain). Its cognate antigen is unknown. This CDR3 spans 15 amino acids. Germline CDR1 is KGHSH and CDR2 is LQKENI. V lost 3 bases to trimming and J lost 0 bases; unmatched junction nucleotides: 4. Repertoires were generated with immunoSEQ multiplex PCR, while TCRdb's copy carries only in-frame clones and drops some. The table records approximately 300,000 clones, 86% of them present only once. The sample belongs to a study of cytomegalovirus exposure and HLA in healthy donors. Regarding the study as a whole: Associated with cytomegalovirus, according to the listing, were 150 to 200 TCR beta chains. Using the classifier, cytomegalovirus status was reportedly diagnosed with high specificity and sensitivity. Subsequent analysis showed first-cohort TCR clusters tending to co-occur in more than 95 validation repertoires.

The J gene is TRBJ1-1, the V gene TRBV18; TRBD1 aligns across 7 bases. Sequenced sample: PBMCs. The sequence came from a woman between 18 and 30 years old in good health and CMV-seronegative. The DNA for the CDR3 is TGTGCCAGCTCACCCTCCGGGACAGTGAACACTGAAGCTTTCTTT. Translation: CASSPSGTVNTEAFF.